This T cell receptor beta chain stems from a study of CD8+CD57+ T cells in acquired aplastic anemia listed by TCRdb under 2018. About the investigation overall: A mean of approximately 2.9 ug of DNA, ranging from about 0.17 to 30 ug, was extracted from sorted CD4+ and CD8+ cells. Mean read counts for healthy donor samples were 8.5 million to 10.8 million for CD4+ cells and about 12 million for CD8+ cells.

Paper-wide results and their limitations: Between patients and healthy controls, no significant difference in CD8+ Simpson's diversity was found (P=0.060). Roughly 29 CD8+ CDR3 sequences were found in both patients and controls but appeared to be highly expressed in patients and within the immunodominant clones of the patients.

In the case of this clonotype: It lacks a known antigen. Within one base of it there is no much larger clone, and no base qualities were kept.

From its cysteine to its phenylalanine, the CDR3 spans 15 amino acids. Just the 45-base CDR3 DNA is kept, in frame starting at base 1. In the germline V gene, CDR1 corresponds to SGDLS and CDR2 to YYNGEE. Ends trimmed: V by 7 bases, J by 2 bases; bases unmatched to a gene: 10. Genomic DNA served as template for TCR beta VDJ combination and CDR3 sequence profiling. An Illumina HiSeq 2000 was used for TCR repertoire sequencing. In the authors' own workflow: TRBV/TRBJ rearrangement plots, CDR3 size and DJ length profiles, and Simpson's diversity index were used to evaluate the repertoires. The most abundant DNA sequence in the deep sequencing data was taken as the immunodominant clone. CDR3 amino acid sequences were checked for sharing between subjects and were compared against published repertoires and the VDJdb database. TCRdb applied fastp at Q25 and MiXCR to the public reads, then kept only in-frame beta chains. Each CDR3 protein appears once, grouped with its most common genes and DNA. TCRdb's processing, not the authors' own work, is the source of the V and J calls. This sample lists around 68,000 distinct CDR3 sequences; 45% to 55% were detected once. The ten largest account for around 8% of the sample.

In the study, sorted CD4+ and CD8+ blood T cells from patients with severe aplastic anemia and from healthy subjects underwent deep sequencing of TCR repertoires. Ficoll-Paque density gradient centrifugation was used to isolate peripheral blood mononuclear cells. Before DNA extraction, CD4+ and CD8+ T cells were sorted by FACS or by magnetic beads. The sequence derives from a human donor in good health, serving as a control. The specimen sequenced was sorted CD4+, CD8+, or CD8+CD57+ T cells (not recorded which) from PBMCs. Recombination connected TRBV9 to TRBJ2-3; 7 bases in between match TRBD1. CDR3 reads: CASSASQGVTDTQYF. The DNA sequence is TGTGCCAGCTCCGCCAGCCAGGGGGTCACAGATACGCAGTATTTT.